This T cell receptor (beta chain) was identified in a study of blood T cell repertoires in COVID-19. Overall study context: Nucleic acid was either cDNA or gDNA, and it came from T cells, B-cell-depleted T cells, or PBMCs.

The repertoire was sequenced with immunoSEQ multiplex PCR; TCRdb's copy has only in-frame clones and lacks some. Counted here are 100,000 to 150,000 clones, 88% occurring once; the ten biggest clones make up approximately 10%. The receptor comes from a man between 50 and 59 years old with acute or convalescent COVID-19. Specimen: peripheral blood.

Written as DNA, the CDR3 is TGTGCCAGCAGTTTGAGACGGGATAGCGGGGGGGCCCACGGGGAGCTGTTTTTT. Translating gives CASSLRRDSGGAHGELFF. J is TRBJ2-2 and V is TRBV28; 11 positions agree with TRBD2. With 3 bases clipped from V and 7 bases from J, the junction kept 13 bases outside the gene matches. The CDR3 loop spans 18 amino acids. Germline V gene sequence: CDR1 MDHEN, CDR2 SYDVKM.